This T cell receptor beta chain was captured in a study of CD8+ T cells in alopecia areata. Extracted from the samples, RNA was reverse transcribed into cDNA to serve as the sequencing template. The method was immunoSEQ multiplex PCR; TCRdb's version includes in-frame clones alone and lacks a portion of them. The repertoire holds some 210,000 clones, with around 65% as singletons. Noted treatment: oral pan-JAK inhibitor, 5-10 mg twice daily. Alopecia areata patients gave lesional scalp punch biopsies and peripheral blood samples. Researchers picked out CD4+ and CD8+ T cells from PBMCs by sorting. Germline loops: CDR1 MNHEY, CDR2 SVGAGI. Trimming pared 2 bases from V and 4 bases from J, leaving 12 bases between. CDR3 length: 16 amino acids.

This TCR was sampled from a human donor with alopecia areata. Sequencing was performed on CD4+ T cells sorted from blood, taken around week 42, from a patient treated with tofacitinib. The chain has TRBV6-5 and TRBJ1-6, with D possibly being TRBD1 (6 bases). CDR3 loop: CASSYSPGVYNSPLHF. The CDR3 nucleotides read TGTGCCAGCAGTTACAGCCCAGGGGTTTATAATTCACCCCTCCACTTT.